These T cell receptor beta chains were read from a single sample in a study of blood T cell repertoires in COVID-19. Repertoires were generated with immunoSEQ multiplex PCR, while TCRdb's copy carries only in-frame clones and drops some. The top ten clones hold 7.5% to 10% of a sample with roughly 100,000 clones, just over 85% of them seen once. The sequenced material came from peripheral blood. The receptors here all came from a woman aged 70-85 years with acute or convalescent COVID-19. The CDR3 runs from the conserved cysteine through the conserved F or W. The D gene is left open where the match is weak. A clone size is listed for some rows: how often the clone was seen (once, few, many), or a class if it is expanded.

20,TRBV5-1,TRBJ1-6,.,once,TGCGGCAGCAGCGACCGGCCCCGGGACTACGCGAGCTCCTATAATTCACCCCTCCACTTT,CGSSDRPRDYASSYNSPLHF
17,TRBV5-1,TRBJ2-1,.,.,TGCGCCAGCAGCTGGCGACAGCGAACCACCTCCTACAATGAGCAGTTCTTC,CASSWRQRTTSYNEQFF
15,TRBV28,TRBJ2-7,.,.,TGTGCCAGCAGTCTCCGGAGGGGTTCGGGCTACGAGCAGTACTTC,CASSLRRGSGYEQYF
15,TRBV28,TRBJ1-5,.,.,TGTGCCAGCACCTTGTCGGGGGGAACTAATCAGCCCCAGCATTTT,CASTLSGGTNQPQHF
15,TRBV6-5,TRBJ1-1,.,.,TGTGCCAGCACAATGAGGGAGGGACTGAACACTGAAGCTTTCTTT,CASTMREGLNTEAFF
14,TRBV10-3,TRBJ1-2,TRBD1,.,TGTGCCATCACTCACGGGACAGATAACTATGGCTACACCTTC,CAITHGTDNYGYTF
14,TRBV5-6,TRBJ1-1,.,once,TGTGCCAGCAGCTTGGAGGAGGGGAACACTGAAGCTTTCTTT,CASSLEEGNTEAFF
16,TRBV30,TRBJ2-1,.,once,TGTGCCTGTTCGCCAACTAGGAAAAGCTCCTACAATGAGCAGTTCTTC,CACSPTRKSSYNEQFF
13,TRBV9,TRBJ1-1,.,.,TGTGCCAGCAGCCCCTATCGGAACACTGAAGCTTTCTTT,CASSPYRNTEAFF
15,TRBV27,TRBJ2-1,TRBD2,.,TGTGCCAGCAGTTCATCGGCTAGCGGGAGATATGAGCAGTTCTTC,CASSSSASGRYEQFF
12,TRBV19,TRBJ1-4,.,.,TGTGCCAGTAGGAGGAGGGGTGAAAAACTGTTTTTT,CASRRRGEKLFF
13,TRBV5-1,TRBJ2-5,.,.,TGCGCCAGCAGCTTGGCAGATAAAGAGACCCAGTACTTC,CASSLADKETQYF
14,TRBV2,TRBJ2-2,.,once,TGTGCCAGCAGTGAGGGGCTTTACACCGGGGAGCTGTTTTTT,CASSEGLYTGELFF
18,TRBV24-1,TRBJ2-1,TRBD2,.,TGTGCCACCAGTGATCCGGGACTAGCGGGAGGGCCGAGCGATGAGCAGTTCTTC,CATSDPGLAGGPSDEQFF
15,TRBV5-1,TRBJ2-7,TRBD2,.,TGCGCCAGCAGCTTGGCTAGCGGGAGGTCCTACGAGCAGTACTTC,CASSLASGRSYEQYF
15,TRBV7-8,TRBJ1-2,.,.,TGTGCCAGCAGCTACAGCAGGGCCAGGGGATATGGCTACACCTTC,CASSYSRARGYGYTF
14,TRBV18,TRBJ1-3,.,.,TGTGCCAGCTCACCATTCGGGGAGCGGAACACCATATATTTT,CASSPFGERNTIYF
11,TRBV7-2,TRBJ2-3,.,.,TGTGCCAGCAGCTTAGGAGCTACGCAGTATTTT,CASSLGATQYF
14,TRBV5-1,TRBJ1-1,.,once,TGCGCCAGCAGCTTGGTAGGGGGGAACACTGAAGCTTTCTTT,CASSLVGGNTEAFF
13,TRBV9,TRBJ2-2,.,.,TGTGCCAGCAGCCCCGGGTTTGGCGGGGAGCTGTTTTTT,CASSPGFGGELFF
15,TRBV30,TRBJ1-6,.,.,TGTGCCTGGAGTGGTACGGGACACCGAGATTCACCCCTCCACTTT,CAWSGTGHRDSPLHF
16,TRBV27,TRBJ2-2,TRBD1,.,TGTGCCAGCAGTTTACCGGGGACAGGGGTAACCGGGGAGCTGTTTTTT,CASSLPGTGVTGELFF
16,TRBV7-8,TRBJ2-7,TRBD2,.,TGTGCCAGCAGCTTAACCGGGACTAGCGGGGGTGTCGAGCAGTACTTC,CASSLTGTSGGVEQYF
15,TRBV5-1,TRBJ2-1,TRBD1,.,TGCGCCAGCAGCCTACGAAATACAGGGGGCAATGAGCAGTTCTTC,CASSLRNTGGNEQFF
14,TRBV5-1,TRBJ2-2,.,.,TGCGCCAGCAGCTTGGTAGAGTTTCCCGGGGAGCTGTTTTTT,CASSLVEFPGELFF
15,TRBV5-4,TRBJ2-1,.,.,TGTGCCAGCAGCTCCGGACTCCAAGGATGGAATGAGCAGTTCTTC,CASSSGLQGWNEQFF
18,TRBV4-1,TRBJ2-1,TRBD2,.,TGCGCCAGCAGCCAAGCCTGGGCTAGCGGTATAGGAGACAATGAGCAGTTCTTC,CASSQAWASGIGDNEQFF
14,TRBV5-1,TRBJ2-3,.,.,TGCGCCAGCAGCTTGATTAGCGAGAGAGATACGCAGTATTTT,CASSLISERDTQYF
15,TRBV5-1,TRBJ1-4,TRBD1,once,TGCGCCAGCAGCCCTGAGGGGGCCCTTAATGAAAAACTGTTTTTT,CASSPEGALNEKLFF
16,TRBV21-1,TRBJ1-5,.,.,TGTGCCAGCAGCAAAGCGCGGAGGACCCGCAATCAGCCCCAGCATTTT,CASSKARRTRNQPQHF
13,TRBV7-6,TRBJ2-5,.,.,TGTGCCAGCAGCTTACAGGGTTTTGAGACCCAGTACTTC,CASSLQGFETQYF
14,TRBV5-1,TRBJ1-1,TRBD1,.,TGCGCCAGCAGCTCGGACAGGGAGGGCACTGAAGCTTTCTTT,CASSSDREGTEAFF
13,TRBV14,TRBJ2-1,.,few,TGTGCCAGCAGCCCCCAACGGGAGAATGAGCAGTTCTTC,CASSPQRENEQFF
15,TRBV5-1,TRBJ1-3,TRBD1,.,TGCGCCAGCAGCTTGGAAGGGACAGCTGGAAACACCATATATTTT,CASSLEGTAGNTIYF
14,TRBV19,TRBJ1-1,.,.,TGTGCCAGTAGTATAGGTTCGGGGAACACTGAAGCTTTCTTT,CASSIGSGNTEAFF
16,TRBV6-1,TRBJ1-6,.,.,TGTGCCAGCAGTGACCATGGAGGATTGGGTAATTCACCCCTCCACTTT,CASSDHGGLGNSPLHF
12,TRBV3-1/TRBV3-2,TRBJ1-1,.,.,TGTGCCAGCAGCTCTCGGACAGAAGAAGCTTTCTTT,CASSSRTEEAFF
15,TRBV7-2,TRBJ2-7,.,.,TGTGCCAGCAGCTTCCAGAGAGGGCCTGCCTACGAGCAGTACTTC,CASSFQRGPAYEQYF
17,TRBV28,TRBJ2-7,TRBD2,.,TGTGCCAGCAGTTCCCGAGGTGGGACGGGAGGCCCCTACGAGCAGTACTTC,CASSSRGGTGGPYEQYF
17,TRBV5-1,TRBJ2-7,TRBD2,once,TGCGCCAGCGAGCAGGGGGATCCGAGACTAGCGGAATACGAGCAGTACTTC,CASEQGDPRLAEYEQYF
13,TRBV2,TRBJ2-7,.,.,TGTGCCAGCTGGCATCAGAATCCTTACGAGCAGTACTTC,CASWHQNPYEQYF
15,TRBV6-5,TRBJ1-1,.,few,TGTGCCAGCAGTTTAAACAGGGACATGAACACTGAAGCTTTCTTT,CASSLNRDMNTEAFF
13,TRBV25-1,TRBJ2-3,.,.,TGTGCCAGCAGTCTCGGAGGCACAGATACGCAGTATTTT,CASSLGGTDTQYF
14,TRBV4-1,TRBJ2-3,.,once,TGCGCCAGCAGCCCGGGACACAGCACAGATACGCAGTATTTT,CASSPGHSTDTQYF
15,TRBV19,TRBJ1-1,TRBD1,.,TGTGCCAGTAGTCGAATGGACAGGGGCCACACTGAAGCTTTCTTT,CASSRMDRGHTEAFF
16,TRBV10-2,TRBJ2-5,TRBD2,.,TGCGCCAGCAGGGGACTAGCGGGAGCCCCCCAAGAGACCCAGTACTTC,CASRGLAGAPQETQYF
16,TRBV9,TRBJ2-1,TRBD2,.,TGTGCCAGCAGCCTTCTAGCGGGAGGGCCGTACAATGAGCAGTTCTTC,CASSLLAGGPYNEQFF
15,TRBV3-1/TRBV3-2,TRBJ2-3,.,.,TGTGCCAGCACCCCGTGGGGCAGAGTGGGAGATACGCAGTATTTT,CASTPWGRVGDTQYF
14,TRBV3-1/TRBV3-2,TRBJ1-5,.,.,TGTGCCAGCAGCCAAGATATTGGCAATCAGCCCCAGCATTTT,CASSQDIGNQPQHF
14,TRBV27,TRBJ1-5,.,.,TGTGCCAGCAGTTTAAACAGGGGCAATCAGCCCCAGCATTTT,CASSLNRGNQPQHF
17,TRBV3-1/TRBV3-2,TRBJ1-4,.,.,TGTGCCAGCAGCCAAGATTTCGTTAGTGCAACTAATGAAAAACTGTTTTTT,CASSQDFVSATNEKLFF
16,TRBV18,TRBJ1-2,TRBD1,.,TGTGCCAGCTCACCACCGGGGACAGCTACTAACTATGGCTACACCTTC,CASSPPGTATNYGYTF
17,TRBV5-5,TRBJ2-1,TRBD2,.,TGTGCCAGCAGCAGGGAGGGGACTTCCAGCTCCTACAATGAGCAGTTCTTC,CASSREGTSSSYNEQFF
12,TRBV5-6,TRBJ2-1,.,.,TGTGCCAGCAGCTTTCTAGCGAGTGAGCAGTTCTTC,CASSFLASEQFF
11,TRBV7-9,TRBJ2-1,.,.,TGTGCCAGCACCGTGAGCAATGAGCAGTTCTTC,CASTVSNEQFF
18,TRBV5-1,TRBJ2-2,TRBD2,.,TGCGCCAGCAGCGCGAGGGGACTAGCGGGAGCGGGAACCGGGGAGCTGTTTTTT,CASSARGLAGAGTGELFF
10,TRBV20-1,TRBJ2-7,TRBD1,.,TGCAGTGCTAGTCGGACAGGATTTTCGTTC,CSASRTGFSF
14,TRBV10-3,TRBJ2-1,TRBD2,few,TGTGCCATTGAGCGGGAGGGATCCTACAATGAGCAGTTCTTC,CAIEREGSYNEQFF
14,TRBV30,TRBJ1-1,TRBD1,.,TGTGCCTGGAGTGGCGGACAGGGGTACACTGAAGCTTTCTTT,CAWSGGQGYTEAFF
16,TRBV19,TRBJ2-7,TRBD2,.,TGTGCCAGTAGTATGGAGACTAGCGGGAGCTCCTACGAGCAGTACTTC,CASSMETSGSSYEQYF